The clone carrying this T cell receptor (beta chain) was counted many times. Its antigen is unknown. The sample's time point: persistent/refractory GD, antithyroid drugs over 5 years with positive TRAb. With RNA extracted from PBMCs as input, the TCR library was made. The authors drew approximately 9 milliliters of peripheral blood into EDTA tubes. Relying on iRepertoire HTBI primers and Arm-PCR of CDR3 regions, the team built TCR beta libraries. As originally analysed: Across samples, more than 55 TRBV and some 15 TRBJ segments were found. TCRdb passed the multiplex PCR reads through MiXCR, listing each CDR3 protein once. The V and J calls were determined by TCRdb, not by the authors. The data contain roughly 470,000 distinct CDR3 sequences, roughly 20% of them singletons. This sample is drawn from a study of regulatory T cells in long-lasting Graves disease. Overall study findings and caveats: Persistent disease preferred TRBV28, TRBJ1-2 and TRBJ2-5; new disease, TRBV20-1 and TRBJ2-1.

This CDR3 is 13 amino acids long. V lost 2 bases to trimming and J lost 8 bases, with 9 bases between them. The germline CDR1 and CDR2 sequences are MNHEY and SVGAGI. The sample was peripheral blood mononuclear cells (PBMCs), taken when the disease was refractory, from a patient treated with antithyroid drugs. The chain carries TRBV6-5 and TRBJ1-4, with D unclear. This TCR came from a female donor with Graves disease. The CDR3 protein is CASSYVGEEKLFF. In DNA form, the CDR3 reads TGTGCCAGCAGTTACGTGGGTGAGGAAAAACTGTTTTTT.